This passage covers 6 T cell receptor beta chains from one sample sequenced in a study of shared clonotypes between healthy human individuals. Produced via immunoSEQ multiplex PCR; TCRdb's table is partial and in-frame only. The sample has approximately 640,000 clones; 60% to 80% are singletons. The material sequenced was memory CD4+ T cells sorted from blood. The subset was: CD45RA-negative fraction. The receptors were sampled from a woman aged 25-40 years in good health.

This chain joins TRBV23-1 and TRBJ2-7; D is unclear. TRBV23-1 is designated an ORF whose function remains uncertain. The CDR3 loop spans 14 amino acids. Trimming cost V 4 bases and J 6 bases, with 16 bases left between them. CDR3 protein: CASSPAMSAREQYF. The DNA for the CDR3 is TGCGCCAGCAGTCCGGCCATGTCCGCTCGCGAGCAGTACTTC.

The V and J genes are TRBV27 and TRBJ2-5; the match to TRBD2 covers 15 bases. This CDR3 comprises 17 residues. With V trimmed by 4 bases and J by 1 base, 4 bases remained unmatched. Germline CDR1 is MNHEY and CDR2 is SMNVEV (reference sequence). CDR3 coding DNA: TGTGCCAGCAGTTCCGGGACTAGCGGGAGGTCCCAAGAGACCCAGTACTTC. Its protein product is CASSSGTSGRSQETQYF.

The CDR3 bases are TGTGCCAGCAGACCTTGGGGTAGGTTAGCTAACTATGGCTACACCTTC. It specifies CASRPWGRLANYGYTF. The V gene is TRBV5-6, the J gene TRBJ1-2, with D hard to call. The ends were cut back, 5 bases at V and 0 bases at J, with 17 bases in the middle. This CDR3 has 16 residues. Germline loops: CDR1 SGHDT, CDR2 YYEEEE.

This chain joins TRBV11-2 and TRBJ2-7; 7 bases map to TRBD2. Germline V lookup: CDR1 SGHAT, CDR2 FQNNGV. V was pared by 5 bases and J by 4 bases, with 14 bases of the junction left unmatched. The CDR3 has 16 amino acids. The CDR3, as DNA: TGTGCCAGCAGCCCGACCCAGGGAGGGGTTGTTTACGAGCAGTACTTC. This codes for CASSPTQGGVVYEQYF.

This clone was detected once. The genes are TRBV6-1 and TRBJ2-7, with D perhaps matching TRBD2 (6 bases). CDR1 and CDR2 from the germline V gene are MNHNS and SASEGT. V lost 0 bases, J lost 3 bases, and 6 bases lay in between. There are 13 residues in the CDR3. The CDR3 here is CASSEARGYEQYF. The CDR3 region has the DNA TGTGCCAGCAGTGAAGCGCGGGGCTACGAGCAGTACTTC.

This clone was picked up many times. The chain links TRBV7-6 to TRBJ2-7; D tentatively reads TRBD1 or TRBD2 (5 bases each). Germline CDR1 reads SGHVS; CDR2 reads FNYEAQ. Trimming pared 5 bases from V and 3 bases from J, leaving 14 bases between. The CDR3 runs to 14 residues. The CDR3 DNA reads as TGTGCCAGCAGCGAGAGGGGCTCCAACTACGAGCAGTACTTC. Translated: CASSERGSNYEQYF.